The T cell receptor beta chain described here comes from a study of blood T cell repertoires in COVID-19 (dated by TCRdb to the early 2020s). As for the study more broadly: The collaborator samples originated in the United States, Italy and Spain and spanned the acute and convalescent phases of COVID-19. Nearly every sample came with metadata listing a de-identified subject ID, COVID-19 status, age in years and sex. The samples were drawn from the first 160 participants of the ongoing ImmuneRACE study and from 1,254 subjects provided by 6 global collaborators. The prospective study material was composed of cDNA or gDNA derived from T cells, B-cell-depleted T cells, or PBMCs. The dataset comprised deeply sampled blood TCRbeta repertoires from subjects exposed to, actively infected with, or recovered from COVID-19. A freely available public database, intended as a resource for researchers studying the immune response to SARS-CoV-2, is where the repertoires were released. Where available, HLA class I and class II types were obtained from metadata supplied by the sample provider rather than from assay-based typing.

CDR1 and CDR2 were assigned from the germline V gene (reference sequence) as MNHNY and SVGAGI. Trimming at the junction amounts to 5 bases on V and 0 bases on J, and the germline ends lie 11 bases apart. The CDR3 contains 15 residues, cysteine and phenylalanine counted. The CDR3 DNA has 45 bases and is translated from base 1. Collaborating institutions collected whole blood in K2EDTA tubes following their own protocols. Collaborator samples were shipped for TCRbeta analysis as frozen whole blood, isolated PBMCs, or DNA extracted from either sample type. Broader findings and caveats from the paper: Clinical and demographic metadata were provided uncurated, with the amount varying by source and participant.

TCRbeta CDR3 regions were amplified from genomic DNA by means of the immunoSEQ Assay, a bias-controlled multiplex PCR. In the paper's pipeline: The number of nucleated cells in each sample was estimated from the amplification of reference gene primers within the assay. To quantify the absolute abundance of each unique TCRbeta CDR3 rearrangement, sequence reads were collapsed and filtered. For each sample, productive Simpson clonality was calculated as the square root of Simpson's diversity index over productive rearrangements. TCRdb carries this immuneACCESS record with in-frame sequences only. Its versions omit some clonotypes, under half of them owing to an unresolved V gene in the studies checked, with the rest unexplained. V and J calls and clone size are as listed in that table; D and trimming were resolved from the DNA. A total of about 170,000 clones appear in this sample, more than 75% of them only once. Clones ranked in the top ten supply 2.5% to 4% of the sample.

Comment on this clone: Its antigen is still unknown. The sample holds no much larger clone one base away, and base qualities are not on file.

The sequencing sample was made of peripheral blood. The chain was built from TRBV6-6 and TRBJ2-1, and the D gene may be TRBD2, 5 bases matching. This clonotype was obtained from a man between 65 and 85 years old with acute or convalescent COVID-19. CDR3 region: CASSKDSSSYNEQFF. The nucleotide sequence is given as TGTGCCAGCAGTAAGGACTCAAGCTCCTACAATGAGCAGTTCTTC.